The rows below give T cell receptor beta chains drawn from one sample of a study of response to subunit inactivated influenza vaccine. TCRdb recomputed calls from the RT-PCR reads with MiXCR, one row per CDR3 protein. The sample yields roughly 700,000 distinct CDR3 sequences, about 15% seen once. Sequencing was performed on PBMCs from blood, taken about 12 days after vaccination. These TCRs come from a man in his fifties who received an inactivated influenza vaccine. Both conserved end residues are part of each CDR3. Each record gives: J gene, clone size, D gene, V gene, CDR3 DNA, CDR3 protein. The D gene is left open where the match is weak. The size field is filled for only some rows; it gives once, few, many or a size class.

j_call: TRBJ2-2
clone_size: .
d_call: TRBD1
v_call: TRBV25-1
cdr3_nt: TGTGCCAGCCGGTCACAACAGGGGGCTCACACCGGGGAGCTGTTTTTT
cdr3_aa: CASRSQQGAHTGELFF

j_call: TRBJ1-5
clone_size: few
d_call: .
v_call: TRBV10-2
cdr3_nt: TGCGCCAGCAGTGAACCAGGGTCAGGCCATCAGCCCCAGCATTTT
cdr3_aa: CASSEPGSGHQPQHF

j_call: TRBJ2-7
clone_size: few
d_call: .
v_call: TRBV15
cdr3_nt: TGTGCCACCAGCAGAGATTATAGAGCGTTTCCCTACGAGCAGTACTTC
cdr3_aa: CATSRDYRAFPYEQYF

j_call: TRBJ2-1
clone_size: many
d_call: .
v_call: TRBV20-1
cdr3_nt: TGCAGTGCTAAGAAAAAGTGGGACCGGACCTACAATGAGCAGTTCTTC
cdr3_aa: CSAKKKWDRTYNEQFF

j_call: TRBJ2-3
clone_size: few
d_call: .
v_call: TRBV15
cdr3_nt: TGTGCCACCAGCAGGGCTCCGCTCCGCGGGGGCTCCACAGATACGCAGTATTTT
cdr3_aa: CATSRAPLRGGSTDTQYF

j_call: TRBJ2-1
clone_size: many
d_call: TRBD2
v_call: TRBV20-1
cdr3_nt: TGCAGTGCGACCCGGACTAGCGGGAACAATGAGCAGTTCTTC
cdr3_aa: CSATRTSGNNEQFF

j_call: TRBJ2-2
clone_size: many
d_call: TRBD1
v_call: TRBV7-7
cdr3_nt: TGTGCTAGCAGCCTACGACAGGGGACCGGGGAGCTGTTTTTT
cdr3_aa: CASSLRQGTGELFF

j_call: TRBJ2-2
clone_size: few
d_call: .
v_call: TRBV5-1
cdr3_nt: TGCGCCAGCAGCTTGGCTGGTCCCCGAGGCACCGGGGAGCTGTTTTTT
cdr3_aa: CASSLAGPRGTGELFF

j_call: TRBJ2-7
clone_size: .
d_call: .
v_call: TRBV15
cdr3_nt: TGTGCCACCAGCAGTGGCCCGGGGTCCTACGAGCAGTACTTC
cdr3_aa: CATSSGPGSYEQYF

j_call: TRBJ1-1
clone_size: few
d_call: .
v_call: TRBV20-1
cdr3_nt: TGCAGTGCTAGGTCTTGGTTCCAGTTAGACATGAACACTGAAGCTTTCTTT
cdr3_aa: CSARSWFQLDMNTEAFF

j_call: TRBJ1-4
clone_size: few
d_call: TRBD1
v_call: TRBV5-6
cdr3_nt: TGTGCCAGCAGCTTCTGGGGGACAGGGCACTATGCAACTAATGAAAAACTGTTTTTT
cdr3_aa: CASSFWGTGHYATNEKLFF

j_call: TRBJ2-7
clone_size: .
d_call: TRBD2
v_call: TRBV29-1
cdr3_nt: TGCAGCGTCGCACGGGGGGGGCAGCGGGACGAGCAGTACTTC
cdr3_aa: CSVARGGQRDEQYF

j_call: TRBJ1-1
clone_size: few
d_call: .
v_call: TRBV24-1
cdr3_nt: TGTGCCACCAGTAAGGACGGGACGAACACTGAAGCTTTCTTT
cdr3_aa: CATSKDGTNTEAFF

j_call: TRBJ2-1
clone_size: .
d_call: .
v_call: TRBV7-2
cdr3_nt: TGTGCCAGCCAGGGTGTCTCCTACAATGAGCAGTTCTTC
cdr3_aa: CASQGVSYNEQFF

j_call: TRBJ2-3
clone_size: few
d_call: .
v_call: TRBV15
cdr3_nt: TGTGCCACCAAACAGGGAAGAGATACGCAGTATTTT
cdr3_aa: CATKQGRDTQYF

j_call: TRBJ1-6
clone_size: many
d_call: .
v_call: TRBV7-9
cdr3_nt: TGTGCCAGCAGCTTAGACCCCCGGAAACCCCTCCACTTT
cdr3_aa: CASSLDPRKPLHF

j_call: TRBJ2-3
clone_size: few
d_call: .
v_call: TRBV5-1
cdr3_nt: TGCGCCAGCAGCTTCGGTAGCACCTCAGATACGCAGTATTTT
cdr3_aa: CASSFGSTSDTQYF

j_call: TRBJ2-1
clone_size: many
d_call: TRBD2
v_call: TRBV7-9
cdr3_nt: TGTGCCATTCCTGGGCGGGAGGGCCGGAACAATGAGCAGTTCTTC
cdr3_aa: CAIPGREGRNNEQFF

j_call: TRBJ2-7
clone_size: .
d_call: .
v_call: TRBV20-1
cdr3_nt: TGCAGTGCCCCGGGACCCGTTTTTCCCTACGAGCAGTACTTC
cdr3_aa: CSAPGPVFPYEQYF

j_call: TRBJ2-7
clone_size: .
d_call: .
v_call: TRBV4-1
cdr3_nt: TGCGCCAGCAGCCAAGACAGGACCACCTACGAGCAGTACTTC
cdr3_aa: CASSQDRTTYEQYF

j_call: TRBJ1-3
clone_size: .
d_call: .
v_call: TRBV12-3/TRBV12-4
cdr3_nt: TGTGCCACGGGGGGTACCCCCTCTGGAAACACCATATATTTT
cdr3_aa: CATGGTPSGNTIYF

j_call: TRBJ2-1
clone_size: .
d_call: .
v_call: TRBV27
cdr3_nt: TGTGCCAGCAGCCCCCCTGGCTACTCCTCCTACAATGAGCAGTTCTTC
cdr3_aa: CASSPPGYSSYNEQFF

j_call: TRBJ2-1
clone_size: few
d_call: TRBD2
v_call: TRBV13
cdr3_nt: TGTGCCAGCAGCTTAACTAAAACTAGCGGGAGGCACGGTCCCTACAATGAGCAGTTCTTC
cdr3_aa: CASSLTKTSGRHGPYNEQFF

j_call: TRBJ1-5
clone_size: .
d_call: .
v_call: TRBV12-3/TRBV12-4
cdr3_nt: TGTGCCAGCCGGGACGGGCAGCGTAATCAGCCCCAGCATTTT
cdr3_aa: CASRDGQRNQPQHF

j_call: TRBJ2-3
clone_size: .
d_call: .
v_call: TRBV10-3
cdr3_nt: TGTGCCACCCAAGCAAGGATCACAGATACGCAGTATTTT
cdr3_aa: CATQARITDTQYF

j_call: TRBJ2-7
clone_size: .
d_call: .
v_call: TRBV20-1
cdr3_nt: TGCAGTGCTAGTGAGCCGGGAAGGGCCCTCTACGAGCAGTACTTC
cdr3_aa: CSASEPGRALYEQYF

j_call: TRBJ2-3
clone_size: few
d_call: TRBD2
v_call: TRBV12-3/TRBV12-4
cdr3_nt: TGTGCCAGCAGCCATAGCGGGAGGGGGTTAGCGCAGTATTTT
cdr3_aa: CASSHSGRGLAQYF

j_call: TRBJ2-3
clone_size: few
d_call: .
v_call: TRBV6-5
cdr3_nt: TGTGCCAGCAGTTTTACACCCAGGGAGACAGATACGCAGTATTTT
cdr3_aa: CASSFTPRETDTQYF

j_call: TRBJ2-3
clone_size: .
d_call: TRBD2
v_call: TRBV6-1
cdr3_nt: TGTGCCACCTCTCTACTAGCGGGTACCTCAGATACGCAGTATTTT
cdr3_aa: CATSLLAGTSDTQYF

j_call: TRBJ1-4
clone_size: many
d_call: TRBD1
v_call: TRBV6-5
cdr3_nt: TGTGCCAGCAGAACAGGGGATGAAAAACTGTTTTTT
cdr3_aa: CASRTGDEKLFF

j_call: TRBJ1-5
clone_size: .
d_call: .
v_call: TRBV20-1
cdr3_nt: TGCAGTGCTATGATCGGGGGGGGCAATCAGCCCCAGCATTTT
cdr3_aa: CSAMIGGGNQPQHF

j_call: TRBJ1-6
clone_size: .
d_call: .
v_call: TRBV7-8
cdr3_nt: TGTGCCAGCAGCTCGAACACCTTTTCACCCCTCCACTTT
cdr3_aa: CASSSNTFSPLHF

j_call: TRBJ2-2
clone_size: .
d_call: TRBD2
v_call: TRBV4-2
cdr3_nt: TGTGCCAGCAGCCAAGATAGGACTAGGGACACCGGGGAGCTGTTTTTT
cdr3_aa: CASSQDRTRDTGELFF

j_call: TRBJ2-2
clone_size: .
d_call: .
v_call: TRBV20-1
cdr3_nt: TGCAGTGCTAGAGCCTCGTACACCGGGGAGCTGTTTTTT
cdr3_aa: CSARASYTGELFF

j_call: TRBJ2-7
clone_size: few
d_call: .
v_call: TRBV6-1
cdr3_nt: TGTGCCAGCACTGAAAACCCGGGACGGGGGGCTTACGAGCAGTACTTC
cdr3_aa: CASTENPGRGAYEQYF

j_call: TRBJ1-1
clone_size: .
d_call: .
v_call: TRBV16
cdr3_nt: TGTGCCAGCAGCCAATCGGGGGGAGTTCGCACTGAAGCTTTCTTT
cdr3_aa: CASSQSGGVRTEAFF

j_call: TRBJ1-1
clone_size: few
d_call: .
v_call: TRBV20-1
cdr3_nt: TGCAGTGCTAGAGTCGTGCTGCGAGGCAACACTGAAGCTTTCTTT
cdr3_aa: CSARVVLRGNTEAFF

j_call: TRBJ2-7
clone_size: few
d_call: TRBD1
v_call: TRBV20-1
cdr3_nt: TGCAGTGCGTGGCAGGGGGCATACGACGAGCAGTACTTC
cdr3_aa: CSAWQGAYDEQYF

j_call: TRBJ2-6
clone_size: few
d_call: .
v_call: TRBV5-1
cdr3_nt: TGCGCCACCACTCCGGGCTCTGGGGCCAACGTCCTGACTTTC
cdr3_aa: CATTPGSGANVLTF

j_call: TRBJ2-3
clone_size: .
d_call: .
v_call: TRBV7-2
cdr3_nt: TGTGCCAGCAGACGAATTAGGGCAGATACGCAGTATTTT
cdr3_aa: CASRRIRADTQYF

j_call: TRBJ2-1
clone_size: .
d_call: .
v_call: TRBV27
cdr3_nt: TGTGCCAGCAGAGTAACGGTGCGGTACAATGAGCAGTTCTTC
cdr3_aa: CASRVTVRYNEQFF

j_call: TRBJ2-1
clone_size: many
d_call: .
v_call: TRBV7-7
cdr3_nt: TGTGCCAGCAGCTTATCGTTAGGTAATGAGCAGTTCTTC
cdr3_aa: CASSLSLGNEQFF

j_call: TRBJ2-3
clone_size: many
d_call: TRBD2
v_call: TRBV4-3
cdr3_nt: TGCGCCAGCAGCCAGATAGCGGGGATAACAGATACGCAGTATTTT
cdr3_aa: CASSQIAGITDTQYF

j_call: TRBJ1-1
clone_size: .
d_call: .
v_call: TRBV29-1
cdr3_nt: TGCAGCGTCCTCCGGTGGACTGAAGCTTTCTTT
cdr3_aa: CSVLRWTEAFF

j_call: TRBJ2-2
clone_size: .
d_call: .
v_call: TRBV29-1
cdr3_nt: TGCAGCGTTTTGCGGGACGGGGAGCTGTTTTTT
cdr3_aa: CSVLRDGELFF

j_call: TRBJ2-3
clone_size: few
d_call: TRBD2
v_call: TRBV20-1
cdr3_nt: TGCAGTGCCCTAGAGTTTAGCGGGAGTGATACGCAGTATTTT
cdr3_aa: CSALEFSGSDTQYF

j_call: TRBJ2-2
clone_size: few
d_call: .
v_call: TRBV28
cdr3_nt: TGTGCCAGCAGTTTGTTCACGATCGGGGAGCTGTTTTTT
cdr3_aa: CASSLFTIGELFF

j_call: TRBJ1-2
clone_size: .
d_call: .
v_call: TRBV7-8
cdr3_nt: TGTGCCAGCAGCTTAGTTCAGGGAAGAGATGGCTACACCTTC
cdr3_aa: CASSLVQGRDGYTF

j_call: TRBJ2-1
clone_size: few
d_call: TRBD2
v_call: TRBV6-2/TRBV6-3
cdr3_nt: TGTGCCAGCAGTAGCGGGAGGCCGAGCTCCTACAATGAGCAGTTCTTC
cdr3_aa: CASSSGRPSSYNEQFF

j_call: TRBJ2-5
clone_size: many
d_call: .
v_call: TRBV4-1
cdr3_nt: TGCGCCAGCAGCCAAGACCAGGGGAGGGAGACCCAGTACTTC
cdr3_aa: CASSQDQGRETQYF